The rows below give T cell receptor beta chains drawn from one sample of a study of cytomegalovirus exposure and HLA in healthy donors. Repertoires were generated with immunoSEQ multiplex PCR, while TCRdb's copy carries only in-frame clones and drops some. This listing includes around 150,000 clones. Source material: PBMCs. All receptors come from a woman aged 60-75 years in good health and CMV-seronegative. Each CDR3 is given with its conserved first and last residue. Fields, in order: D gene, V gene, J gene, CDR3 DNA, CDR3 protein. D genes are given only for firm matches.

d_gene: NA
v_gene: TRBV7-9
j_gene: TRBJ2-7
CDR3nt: TGTGCCAGCAGCCCAGGCCCGGGAATAGCCTACGAGCAGTACTTC
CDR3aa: CASSPGPGIAYEQYF

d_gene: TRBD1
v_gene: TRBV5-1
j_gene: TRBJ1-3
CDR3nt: TGCGCCAGCAGCTGGGGGATATCCGGGACAGGGGCCGGAAACACCATATATTTT
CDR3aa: CASSWGISGTGAGNTIYF

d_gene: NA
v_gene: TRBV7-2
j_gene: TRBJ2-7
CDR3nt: TGTGCCAGCAGCTTAGGGAGGTACGAGCAGTACTTC
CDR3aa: CASSLGRYEQYF

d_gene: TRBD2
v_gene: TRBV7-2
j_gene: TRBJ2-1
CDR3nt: TGTGCCAGCAGCACCGGGACTAGCGGTTACAATGAGCAGTTCTTC
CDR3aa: CASSTGTSGYNEQFF

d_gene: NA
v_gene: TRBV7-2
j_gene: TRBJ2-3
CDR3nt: TGTGCCAGCAGCTTAGGAGGAATCACAGATACGCAGTATTTT
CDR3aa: CASSLGGITDTQYF

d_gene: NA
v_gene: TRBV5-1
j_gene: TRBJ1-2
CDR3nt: TGCGCCAGCAGCTTGGGGACAGTAAACTATGGCTACACCTTC
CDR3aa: CASSLGTVNYGYTF

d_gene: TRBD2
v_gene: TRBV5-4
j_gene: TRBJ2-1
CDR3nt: TGTGCCAGCAGCTTGGGGGGGAAAGCGGGTGGGAGGGATGAGCAGTTCTTC
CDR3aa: CASSLGGKAGGRDEQFF

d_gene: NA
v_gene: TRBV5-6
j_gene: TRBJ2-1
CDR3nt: TGTGCCAGCAGCTTGGCCCAGGAGCAGTTCTTC
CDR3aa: CASSLAQEQFF

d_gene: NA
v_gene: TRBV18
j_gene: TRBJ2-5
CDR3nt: TGTGCCAGCTCACCAGACAGGACAGAGACCCAGTACTTC
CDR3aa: CASSPDRTETQYF

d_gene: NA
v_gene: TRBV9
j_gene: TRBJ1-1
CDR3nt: TGTGCCAGCAGCGTAGACGGGCAGGGTGAAGCTTTCTTT
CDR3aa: CASSVDGQGEAFF

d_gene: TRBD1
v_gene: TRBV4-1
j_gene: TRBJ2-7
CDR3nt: TGCGCCAGCAGCCAAGGTCCGGGCAGGGGGCAACTCGAGCAGTACTTC
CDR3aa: CASSQGPGRGQLEQYF

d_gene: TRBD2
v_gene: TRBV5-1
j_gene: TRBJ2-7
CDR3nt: TGCGCCAGCAGCTCTAGCGGGGGCCCCCCCTACGAGCAGTACTTC
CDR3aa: CASSSSGGPPYEQYF

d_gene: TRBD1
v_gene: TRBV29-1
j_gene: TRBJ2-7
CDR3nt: TGCAGCGTGAGACAGGGAGCCTACGAGCAGTACTTC
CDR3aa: CSVRQGAYEQYF

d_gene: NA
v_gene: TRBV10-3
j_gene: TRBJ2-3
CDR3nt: TGTGCCATCAGGGACTACGCTAGCACAGATACGCAGTATTTT
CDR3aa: CAIRDYASTDTQYF

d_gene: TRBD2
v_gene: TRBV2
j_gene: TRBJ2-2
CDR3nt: TGTGCCAGCAGTTTCCAATTTCGACTAGCGGGAGAAAACACCGGGGAGCTGTTTTTT
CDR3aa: CASSFQFRLAGENTGELFF

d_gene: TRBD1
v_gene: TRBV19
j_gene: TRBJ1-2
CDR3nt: TGTGCCAGTACGGGACAGCGGGTAAATGGCTACACCTTC
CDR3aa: CASTGQRVNGYTF

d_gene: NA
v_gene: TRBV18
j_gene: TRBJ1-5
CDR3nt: TGTGCCAGCTCACCGGGGCTTCCTAGTAGCAATCAGCCCCAGCATTTT
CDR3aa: CASSPGLPSSNQPQHF

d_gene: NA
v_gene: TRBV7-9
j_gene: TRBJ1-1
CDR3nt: TGTGCCAGCAGCTTAGGGGGAGGCAGAGAGCGAACGGAAGCTTTCTTT
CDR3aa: CASSLGGGRERTEAFF

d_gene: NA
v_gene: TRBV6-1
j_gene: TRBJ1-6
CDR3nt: TGTGCCAGCAGTGAATACAACAGGGACAATTCACCCCTCCACTTT
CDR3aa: CASSEYNRDNSPLHF

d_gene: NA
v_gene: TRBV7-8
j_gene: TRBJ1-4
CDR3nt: TGTGCCAGCAGCTTAGATAGTGAAAAACTGTTTTTT
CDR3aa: CASSLDSEKLFF

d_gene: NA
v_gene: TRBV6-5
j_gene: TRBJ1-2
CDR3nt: TGTGCCAGCAGTTACTCTAGTCGGTTCTATGGCTACACCTTC
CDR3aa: CASSYSSRFYGYTF

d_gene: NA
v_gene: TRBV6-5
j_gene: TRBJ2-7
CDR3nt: TGTGCCAGCAGTGCAGGAAGCTCCTACGAGCAGTACTTC
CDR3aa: CASSAGSSYEQYF

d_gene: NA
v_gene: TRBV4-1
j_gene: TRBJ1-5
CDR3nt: TGCGCCAGCAGCCAAGAGGGAAGGGGTAATCAGCCCCAGCATTTT
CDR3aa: CASSQEGRGNQPQHF

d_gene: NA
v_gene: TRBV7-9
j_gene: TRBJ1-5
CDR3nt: TGTGCCAGCAGCTTGCAGGGCTCCCAGCCCCAGCATTTT
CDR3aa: CASSLQGSQPQHF

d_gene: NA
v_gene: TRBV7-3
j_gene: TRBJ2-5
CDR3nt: TGTGCCAGCAGCTTAGAGTCCCGGGAGACCCAGTACTTC
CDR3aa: CASSLESRETQYF

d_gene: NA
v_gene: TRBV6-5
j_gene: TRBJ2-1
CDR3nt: TGTGCCAGCAGTACCACTAGCTATGAGCAGTTCTTC
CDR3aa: CASSTTSYEQFF

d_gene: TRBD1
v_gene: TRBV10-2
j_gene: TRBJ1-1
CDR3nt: TGCGCCAGCAGTGAGCCGAGACAGGGGGCCGGCACTGAAGCTTTCTTT
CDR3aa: CASSEPRQGAGTEAFF

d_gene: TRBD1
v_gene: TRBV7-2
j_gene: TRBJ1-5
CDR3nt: TGTGCCAGCAGCCTCCAGGGGGCAGGTCAGCCCCAGCATTTT
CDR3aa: CASSLQGAGQPQHF

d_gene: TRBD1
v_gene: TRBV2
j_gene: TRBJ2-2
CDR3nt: TGTGCCAGCGCGGGACAGGGGGCTATAACCGGGGAGCTGTTTTTT
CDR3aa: CASAGQGAITGELFF

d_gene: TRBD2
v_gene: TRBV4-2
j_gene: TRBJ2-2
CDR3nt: TGTGCCAGCAGCCGGGCGGGGGACCTCACCGGGGAGCTGTTTTTT
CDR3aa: CASSRAGDLTGELFF

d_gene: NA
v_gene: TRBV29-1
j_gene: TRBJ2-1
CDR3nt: TGCAGCGACGGTGAGCAGTTCTTC
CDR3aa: CSDGEQFF

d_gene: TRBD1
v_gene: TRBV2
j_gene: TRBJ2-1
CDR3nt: TGTGCCAGCAGTAAAAGAGAGACAGGGAAATACAATGAGCAGTTCTTC
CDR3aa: CASSKRETGKYNEQFF

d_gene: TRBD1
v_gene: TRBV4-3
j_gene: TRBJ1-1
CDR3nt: TGCGCCAGCAGCCAAGATCCCCCGGGGACAGGGAAGACTGAAGCTTTCTTT
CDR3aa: CASSQDPPGTGKTEAFF

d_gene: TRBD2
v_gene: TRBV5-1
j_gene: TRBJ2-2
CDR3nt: TGCGCCAGTACGACTAGCGGGGGGACCGGGGAGCTGTTTTTT
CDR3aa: CASTTSGGTGELFF

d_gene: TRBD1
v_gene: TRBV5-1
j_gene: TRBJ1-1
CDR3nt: TGCGCCAGCAGCCAAGCCCTCCGGGACAGGGCGGCAGGGAGCACTGAAGCTTTCTTT
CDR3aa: CASSQALRDRAAGSTEAFF

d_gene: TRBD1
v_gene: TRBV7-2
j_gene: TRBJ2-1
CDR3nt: TGTGCCAGCAGCTTGGGACAGGGGAACAATGAGCAGTTCTTC
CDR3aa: CASSLGQGNNEQFF

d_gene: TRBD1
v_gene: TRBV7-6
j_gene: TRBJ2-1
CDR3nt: TGTGCCAGCAGCTTGACAGGGGGGGGGTACAATGAGCAGTTCTTC
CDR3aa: CASSLTGGGYNEQFF

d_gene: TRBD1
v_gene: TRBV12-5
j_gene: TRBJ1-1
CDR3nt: TGTGCTAGTGGACCACGGACAGGGGGCATTGAAGCTTTCTTT
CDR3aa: CASGPRTGGIEAFF

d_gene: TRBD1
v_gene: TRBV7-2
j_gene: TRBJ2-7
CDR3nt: TGTGCCAGCAGCCCGTCCCGGGACAGGTACGAGCAGTACTTC
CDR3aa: CASSPSRDRYEQYF

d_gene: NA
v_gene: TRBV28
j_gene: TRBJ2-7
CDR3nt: TGTGCCAGCAGTCCCAACACCTTTGGCTACGAGCAGTACTTC
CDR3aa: CASSPNTFGYEQYF

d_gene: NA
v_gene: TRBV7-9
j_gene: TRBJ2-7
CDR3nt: TGTGCCAGCAGCCTCCGGTTGGCAGGGGAGACGTCGGACGAGCAGTACTTC
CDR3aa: CASSLRLAGETSDEQYF

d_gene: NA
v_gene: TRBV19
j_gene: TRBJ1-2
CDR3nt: TGTGCCAGTAGTATACCCTTCGTTGGAGGATATTCCTATGGCTACACCTTC
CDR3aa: CASSIPFVGGYSYGYTF

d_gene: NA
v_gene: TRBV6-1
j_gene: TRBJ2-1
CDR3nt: TGTGCCAGCAGTGCCGGACAGATTGAGCAGTTCTTC
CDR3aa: CASSAGQIEQFF

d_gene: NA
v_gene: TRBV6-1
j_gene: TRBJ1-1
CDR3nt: TGTGCCAGCATGGAGTTGACTGAAGCTTTCTTT
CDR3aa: CASMELTEAFF

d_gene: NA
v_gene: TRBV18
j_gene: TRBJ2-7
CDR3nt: TGTGCCAGCTCGTCGGAGGTCGAGCAGTACTTC
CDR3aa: CASSSEVEQYF